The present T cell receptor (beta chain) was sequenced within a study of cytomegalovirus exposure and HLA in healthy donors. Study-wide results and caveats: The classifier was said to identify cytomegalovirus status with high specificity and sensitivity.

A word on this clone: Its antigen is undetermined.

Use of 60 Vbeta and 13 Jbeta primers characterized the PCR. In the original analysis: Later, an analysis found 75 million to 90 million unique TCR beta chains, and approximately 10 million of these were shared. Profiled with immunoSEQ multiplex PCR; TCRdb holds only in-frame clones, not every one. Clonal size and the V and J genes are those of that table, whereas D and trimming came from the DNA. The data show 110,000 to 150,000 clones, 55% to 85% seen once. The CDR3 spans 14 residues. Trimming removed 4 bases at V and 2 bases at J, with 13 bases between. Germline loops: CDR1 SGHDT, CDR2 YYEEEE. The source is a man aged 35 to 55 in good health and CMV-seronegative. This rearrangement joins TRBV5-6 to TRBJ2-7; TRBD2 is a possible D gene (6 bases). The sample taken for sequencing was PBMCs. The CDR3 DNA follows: TGTGCCAGCAGCCAGGGAGGAAGCCCCTACGAGCAGTACTTC. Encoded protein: CASSQGGSPYEQYF.